This T cell receptor beta chain was retrieved from a study of molecular identifiers for immune sequencing clone quantification. Regarding the study as a whole: Detectable among more than 800,000 naive cells, according to reports, was Jurkat TCR RNA spiked in from one cell.

This clonotype was observed at least ten times. What it recognizes is unknown. A single record per CDR3 protein comes from TCRdb applying MiXCR to the PCR reads. Of under 800,000 distinct CDR3 sequences detected, 25% appear once; the ten largest clones hold 0.7% to 0.95%. Trimming left V 2 bases short and J 1 base short, with 8 bases between. The CDR3 sequence is 14 residues long. Per the germline V gene, CDR1 is MNHEY and CDR2 is SVGAGI. The receptor comes from a human donor in good health. Some libraries in this study had Jurkat cell RNA spiked in. Sample: naive CD8+ T cells from blood, with Jurkat cell RNA spiked in. Subset given: FACS-sorted CD8+CD4-CCR7+CD45RA+ naive T cells. The chain carries TRBV6-5 and TRBJ1-1; D is uncertain. CDR3 bases: TGTGCCAGCAGTTACGAGCTGGGGAACACTGAAGCTTTCTTT. Translated, it gives CASSYELGNTEAFF.